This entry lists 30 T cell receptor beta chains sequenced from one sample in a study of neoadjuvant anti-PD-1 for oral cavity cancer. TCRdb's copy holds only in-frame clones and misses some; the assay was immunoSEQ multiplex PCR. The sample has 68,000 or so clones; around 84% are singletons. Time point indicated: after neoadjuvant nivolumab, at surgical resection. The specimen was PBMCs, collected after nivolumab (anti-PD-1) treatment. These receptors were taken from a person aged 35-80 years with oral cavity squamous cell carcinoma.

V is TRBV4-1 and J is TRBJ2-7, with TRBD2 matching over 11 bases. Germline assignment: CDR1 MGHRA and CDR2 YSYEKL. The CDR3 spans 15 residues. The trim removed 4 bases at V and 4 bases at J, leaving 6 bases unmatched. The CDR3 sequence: CASSRGTSGSYEQYF. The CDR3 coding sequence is TGCGCCAGCAGCCGCGGGACTAGCGGTTCGTACGAGCAGTACTTC.

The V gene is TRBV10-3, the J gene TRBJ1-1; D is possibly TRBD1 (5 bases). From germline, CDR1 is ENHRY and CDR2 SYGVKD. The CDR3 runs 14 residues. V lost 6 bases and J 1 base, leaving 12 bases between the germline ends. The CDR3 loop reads CAISRDDRNTEAFF. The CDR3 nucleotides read TGTGCCATCAGCCGGGATGACAGGAACACTGAAGCTTTCTTT.

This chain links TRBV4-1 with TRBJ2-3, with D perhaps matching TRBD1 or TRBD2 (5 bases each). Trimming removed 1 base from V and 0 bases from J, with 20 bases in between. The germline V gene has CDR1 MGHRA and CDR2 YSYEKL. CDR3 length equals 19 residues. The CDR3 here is CASSQGGYGGMSSTDTQYF. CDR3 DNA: TGCGCCAGCAGCCAAGGAGGGTATGGGGGAATGTCTAGCACAGATACGCAGTATTTT.

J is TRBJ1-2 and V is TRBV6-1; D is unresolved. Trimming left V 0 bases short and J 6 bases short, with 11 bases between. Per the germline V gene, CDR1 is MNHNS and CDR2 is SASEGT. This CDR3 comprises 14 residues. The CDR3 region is CASSEALLGDGYTF. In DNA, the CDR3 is TGTGCCAGCAGTGAAGCTCTCCTCGGGGATGGCTACACCTTC.

Written as DNA, the CDR3 is TGTGCCAGCAGCACGGGACTACGTGGGTATTACAATGAGCAGTTCTTC. Translating it yields CASSTGLRGYYNEQFF. The rearrangement links TRBV7-6 to TRBJ2-1; the match to TRBD2 covers 7 bases. J gave up 4 bases and V 5 bases, and 11 bases lay outside the gene matches. Germline assignment: CDR1 SGHVS and CDR2 FNYEAQ. The CDR3 runs to 16 residues.

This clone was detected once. The CDR3 here is CASSIRGNPGELFF. The CDR3 DNA follows: TGTGCCAGTAGTATACGGGGAAATCCCGGGGAGCTGTTTTTT. The chain combines TRBV19 with TRBJ2-2; D possibly corresponds to TRBD2 (5 bases). The germline CDR1 and CDR2 sequences are LNHDA and SQIVND (reference sequence). The CDR3 length is 14 residues. V was pared by 2 bases and J by 6 bases, with 10 bases between. The variable domain in full, completed from reference TRBV19 and TRBJ2-2, reads DGGITQSPKYLFRKEGQNVTLSCEQNLNHDAMYWYRQDPGQGLRLIYYSQIVNDFQKGDIAEGYSVSREKKESFPLTVTSAQKNPTAFYLCASSIRGNPGELFFGEGSRLTVL.

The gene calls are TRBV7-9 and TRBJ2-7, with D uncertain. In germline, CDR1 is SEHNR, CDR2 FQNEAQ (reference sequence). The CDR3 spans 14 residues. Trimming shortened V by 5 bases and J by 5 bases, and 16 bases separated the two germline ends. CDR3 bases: TGTGCCAGCAGCCTCGGTCCTCCCCGTGACGAGCAGTACTTC. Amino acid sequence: CASSLGPPRDEQYF.

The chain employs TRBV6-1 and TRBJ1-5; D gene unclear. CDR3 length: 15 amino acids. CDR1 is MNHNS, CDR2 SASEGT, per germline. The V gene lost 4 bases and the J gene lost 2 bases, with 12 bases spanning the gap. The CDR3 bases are TGTGCCAGCAGTGCCCAAGGTGGAGGCAATCAGCCCCAGCATTTT. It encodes CASSAQGGGNQPQHF.

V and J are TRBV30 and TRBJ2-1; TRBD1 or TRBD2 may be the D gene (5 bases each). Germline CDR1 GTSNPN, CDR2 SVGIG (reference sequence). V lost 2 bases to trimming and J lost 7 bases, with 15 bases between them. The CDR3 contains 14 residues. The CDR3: CAWSYKGSVNEQFF. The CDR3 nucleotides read TGTGCCTGGAGTTATAAGGGGAGCGTAAATGAGCAGTTCTTC.

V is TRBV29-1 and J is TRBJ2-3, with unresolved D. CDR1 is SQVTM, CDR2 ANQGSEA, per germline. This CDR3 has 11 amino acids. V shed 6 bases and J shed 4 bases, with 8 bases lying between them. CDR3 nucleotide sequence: TGCAGCGTGCCCCGGGCAGATACGCAGTATTTT. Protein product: CSVPRADTQYF.

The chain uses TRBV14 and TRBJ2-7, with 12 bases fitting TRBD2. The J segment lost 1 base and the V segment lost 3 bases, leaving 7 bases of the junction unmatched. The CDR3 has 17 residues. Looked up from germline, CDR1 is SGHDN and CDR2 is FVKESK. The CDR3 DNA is TGTGCCAGCAGCCAGAGGGGGACTAGCGGGTATTCCTACGAGCAGTACTTC. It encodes CASSQRGTSGYSYEQYF. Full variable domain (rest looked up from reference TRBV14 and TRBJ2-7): EAGVTQFPSHSVIEKGQTVTLRCDPISGHDNLYWYRRVMGKEIKFLLHFVKESKQDESGMPNNRFLAERTGGTYSTLKVQPAELEDSGVYFCASSQRGTSGYSYEQYFGPGTRLTVT.

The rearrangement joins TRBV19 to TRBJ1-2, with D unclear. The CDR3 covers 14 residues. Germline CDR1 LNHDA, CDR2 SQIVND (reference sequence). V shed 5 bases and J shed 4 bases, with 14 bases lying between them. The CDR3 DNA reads TGTGCCAGTAGTGCCTTGGACGGACTCTATGGCTACACCTTC. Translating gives CASSALDGLYGYTF.

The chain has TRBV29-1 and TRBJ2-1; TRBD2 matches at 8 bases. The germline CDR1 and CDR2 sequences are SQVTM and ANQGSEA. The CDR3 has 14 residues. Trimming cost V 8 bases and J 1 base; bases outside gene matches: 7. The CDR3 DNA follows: TGCAGCTCTGCGGGGGGTTTTTCCTACAATGAGCAGTTCTTC. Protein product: CSSAGGFSYNEQFF.

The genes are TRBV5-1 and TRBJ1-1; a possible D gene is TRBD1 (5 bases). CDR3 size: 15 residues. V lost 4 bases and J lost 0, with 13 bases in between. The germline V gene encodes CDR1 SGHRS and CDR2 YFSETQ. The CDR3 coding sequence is TGCGCCAGCAGCCCCTTGGGACCTTTGAACACTGAAGCTTTCTTT. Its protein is CASSPLGPLNTEAFF.

CDR3 region: CASSLGTPAEQYF. The CDR3 bases are TGTGCCAGCAGTTTGGGGACACCGGCCGAGCAGTACTTC. The chain uses TRBV27 and TRBJ2-7; possibly TRBD1 for D (6 bases). CDR3 length: 13 amino acids. CDR1 and CDR2 from the germline V gene are MNHEY and SMNVEV (reference sequence). V lost 3 bases and J 6 bases, leaving 12 bases between the germline ends.

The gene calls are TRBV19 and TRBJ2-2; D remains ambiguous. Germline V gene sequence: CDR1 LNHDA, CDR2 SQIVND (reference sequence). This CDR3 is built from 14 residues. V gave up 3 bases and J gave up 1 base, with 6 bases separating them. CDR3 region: CASSILENTGELFF. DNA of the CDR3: TGTGCCAGTAGTATTTTGGAGAACACCGGGGAGCTGTTTTTT.

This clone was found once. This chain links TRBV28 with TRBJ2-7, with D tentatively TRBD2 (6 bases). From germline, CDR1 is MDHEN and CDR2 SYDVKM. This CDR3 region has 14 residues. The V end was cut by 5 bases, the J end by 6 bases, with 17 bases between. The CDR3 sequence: CASSRPPLAFEQYF. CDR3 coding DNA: TGTGCCAGCAGTCGGCCCCCTCTAGCGTTCGAGCAGTACTTC.

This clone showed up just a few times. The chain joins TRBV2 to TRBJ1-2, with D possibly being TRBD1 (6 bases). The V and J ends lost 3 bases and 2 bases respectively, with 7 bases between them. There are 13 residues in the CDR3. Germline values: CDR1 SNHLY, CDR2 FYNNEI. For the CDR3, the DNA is TGTGCCAGCAGTGAGCAGGGGAACTATGGCTACACCTTC. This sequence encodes CASSEQGNYGYTF.

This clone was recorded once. CDR3 in amino acids: CASLGGAPYEQYF. The DNA for the CDR3 is TGTGCCAGTCTGGGGGGAGCGCCCTACGAGCAGTACTTC. The chain has TRBV19 and TRBJ2-7; possible D gene TRBD2, 6 bases. This CDR3 spans 13 amino acids. V lost 8 bases and J lost 2, with 13 bases in between. Germline values: CDR1 LNHDA, CDR2 SQIVND (reference sequence).

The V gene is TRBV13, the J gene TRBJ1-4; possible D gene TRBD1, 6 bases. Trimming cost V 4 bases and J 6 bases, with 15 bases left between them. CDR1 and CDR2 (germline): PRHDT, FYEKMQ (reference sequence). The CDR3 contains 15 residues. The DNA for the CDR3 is TGTGCCAGCAGCTCCCCCCGGGACAACCATGAAAAACTGTTTTTT. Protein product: CASSSPRDNHEKLFF.

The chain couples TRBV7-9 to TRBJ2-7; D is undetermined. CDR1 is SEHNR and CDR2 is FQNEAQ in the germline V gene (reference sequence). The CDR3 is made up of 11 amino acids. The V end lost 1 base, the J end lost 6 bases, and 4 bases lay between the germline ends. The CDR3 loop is CASSLGLEQYF. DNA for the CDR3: TGTGCCAGCAGCTTAGGCCTCGAGCAGTACTTC.

This CDR3 reads CASSEWGGDSRPGANVLTF. CDR3 sequence (DNA): TGTGCCAGCAGTGAGTGGGGTGGGGACAGTCGTCCTGGGGCCAACGTCCTGACTTTC. This chain links TRBV6-1 with TRBJ2-6; TRBD1 matches at 7 bases. Per germline, CDR1 MNHNS and CDR2 SASEGT. The CDR3 loop spans 19 amino acids. J lost 2 bases, V lost 3 bases, and 13 bases had no gene match.

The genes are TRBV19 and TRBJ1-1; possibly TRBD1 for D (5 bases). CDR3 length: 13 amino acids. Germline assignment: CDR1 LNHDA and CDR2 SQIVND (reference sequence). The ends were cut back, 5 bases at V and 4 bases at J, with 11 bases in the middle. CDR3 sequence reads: CASSQGRVTEAFF. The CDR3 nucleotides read TGTGCCAGTAGTCAGGGTCGAGTCACTGAAGCTTTCTTT.

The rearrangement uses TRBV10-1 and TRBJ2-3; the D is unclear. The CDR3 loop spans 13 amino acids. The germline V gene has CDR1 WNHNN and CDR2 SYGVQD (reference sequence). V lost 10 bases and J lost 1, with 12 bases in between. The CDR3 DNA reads TGCGCCACCCGGGCCCCCGGCACAGATACGCAGTATTTT. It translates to CATRAPGTDTQYF.

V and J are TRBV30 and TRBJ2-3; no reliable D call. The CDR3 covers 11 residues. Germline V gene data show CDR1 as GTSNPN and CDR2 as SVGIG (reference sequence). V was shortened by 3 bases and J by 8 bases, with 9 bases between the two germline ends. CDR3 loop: CAWRTMGTQYF. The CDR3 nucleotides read TGTGCCTGGAGAACGATGGGTACGCAGTATTTT.

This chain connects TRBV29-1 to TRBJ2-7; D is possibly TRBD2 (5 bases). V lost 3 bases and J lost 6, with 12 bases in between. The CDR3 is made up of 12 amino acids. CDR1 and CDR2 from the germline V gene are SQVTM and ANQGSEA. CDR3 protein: CSVDVNGVEQYF. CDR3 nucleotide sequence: TGCAGCGTTGATGTGAACGGGGTCGAGCAGTACTTC.

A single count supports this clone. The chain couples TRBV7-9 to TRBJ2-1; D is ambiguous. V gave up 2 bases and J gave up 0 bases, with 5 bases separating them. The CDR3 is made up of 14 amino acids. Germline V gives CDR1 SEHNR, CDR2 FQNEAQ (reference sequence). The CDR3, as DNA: TGTGCCAGCAGCTTAACAGCCTCCTACAATGAGCAGTTCTTC. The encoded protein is CASSLTASYNEQFF.

CDR3 protein: CASSPYTASGANVLTF. DNA for the CDR3: TGTGCCAGCAGTCCCTATACGGCCTCTGGGGCCAACGTCCTGACTTTC. The chain has TRBV2 and TRBJ2-6; D call uncertain. The CDR3 length is 16 residues. CDR1 is SNHLY and CDR2 is FYNNEI in the germline V gene. Trimming took off 5 bases at V and 0 bases at J, with 11 bases between the two ends. The complete variable domain, with remaining parts taken from reference TRBV2 and TRBJ2-6, reads EPEVTQTPSHQVTQMGQEVILRCVPISNHLYFYWYRQILGQKVEFLVSFYNNEISEKSEIFDDQFSVERPDGSNFTLKIRSTKLEDSAMYFCASSPYTASGANVLTFGAGSRLTVL.

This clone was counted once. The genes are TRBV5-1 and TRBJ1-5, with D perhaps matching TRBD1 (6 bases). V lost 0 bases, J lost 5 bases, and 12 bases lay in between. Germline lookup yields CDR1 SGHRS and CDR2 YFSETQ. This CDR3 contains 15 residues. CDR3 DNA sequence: TGCGCCAGCAGCTTGGAGCCGGGGGCATATCAGCCCCAGCATTTT. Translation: CASSLEPGAYQPQHF.

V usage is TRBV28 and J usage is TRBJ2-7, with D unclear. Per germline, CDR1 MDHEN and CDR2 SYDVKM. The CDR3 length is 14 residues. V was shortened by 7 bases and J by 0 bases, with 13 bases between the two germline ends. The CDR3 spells CASNPDGSSYEQYF. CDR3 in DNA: TGTGCCAGCAACCCGGACGGATCCTCCTACGAGCAGTACTTC.